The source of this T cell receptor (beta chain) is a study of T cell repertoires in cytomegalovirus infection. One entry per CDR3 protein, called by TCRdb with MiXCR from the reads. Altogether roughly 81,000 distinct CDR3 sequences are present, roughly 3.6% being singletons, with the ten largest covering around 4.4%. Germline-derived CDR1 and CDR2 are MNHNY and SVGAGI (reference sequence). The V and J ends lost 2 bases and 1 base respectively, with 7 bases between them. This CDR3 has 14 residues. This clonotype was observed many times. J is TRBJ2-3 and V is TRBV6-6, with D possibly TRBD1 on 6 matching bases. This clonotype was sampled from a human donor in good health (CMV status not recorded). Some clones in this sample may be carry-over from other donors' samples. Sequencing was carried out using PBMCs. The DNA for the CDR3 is TGTGCCAGCAGTTACGGGGGCGGCACAGATACGCAGTATTTT. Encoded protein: CASSYGGGTDTQYF.